This T cell receptor (beta chain) appears in the sequencing data of a study of response to subunit inactivated influenza vaccine. This clonotype was counted between two and nine times. Its specificity is not known. Study-wide findings and caveats: There was a suggestion from the authors that each seasonal influenza vaccination recruits few new T cells.

One entry per CDR3 protein, called by TCRdb with MiXCR from the RT-PCR reads. The sample shows some 300,000 distinct CDR3 sequences, approximately 23% of them seen only once. The clonotype comes from a man aged 45 to 70 who received an inactivated influenza vaccine. The sequenced sample was PBMCs from blood, obtained about 20 months after vaccination.

The CDR3 DNA reads as TGTGCCACCTTGGACAGAGAGCAAGAGACCCAGTACTTC. The encoded protein is CATLDREQETQYF. The rearrangement joins TRBV10-3 to TRBJ2-5; tentative D call: TRBD1 (6 bases). V lost 10 bases and J 2 bases, leaving 14 bases between the germline ends. This CDR3 spans 13 amino acids. CDR1 is ENHRY, CDR2 SYGVKD, per germline.